A single sample gave rise to the 27 T cell receptor beta chains below, sequenced in a study of OX40 agonist ivuxolimab in advanced cancers. The method was immunoSEQ multiplex PCR; TCRdb's version includes in-frame clones alone and lacks a portion of them. The sample lists about 43,000 clones, 80% seen once, with 4% to 4.5% in the top ten. The specimen was CD4+ or CD8+ T cells sorted from blood, collected in a trial of the OX40 agonist ivuxolimab. The source of these receptors is an adult with an advanced solid tumor such as melanoma, head and neck, liver or kidney cancer.

The chain employs TRBV9 and TRBJ1-1, with D possibly being TRBD1 (6 bases). The CDR3 is 13 amino acids. The V and J ends lost 1 base and 4 bases respectively, with 8 bases between them. Germline-derived CDR1 and CDR2 are SGDLS and YYNGEE. CDR3 protein: CASSVSGVTEAFF. The CDR3 DNA follows: TGTGCCAGCAGCGTATCAGGGGTCACTGAAGCTTTCTTT.

This chain joins TRBV6-6 and TRBJ2-5; tentative D call: TRBD1 (5 bases). The CDR3 is 15 amino acids. Per germline, CDR1 MNHNY and CDR2 SVGAGI (reference sequence). Trimming pared 4 bases from V and 0 bases from J, leaving 12 bases between. CDR3 in DNA: TGTGCCAGCAGTTTCCACAGGTCGTACCAAGAGACCCAGTACTTC. It specifies CASSFHRSYQETQYF.

This chain links TRBV5-1 with TRBJ1-6; TRBD1 is a possible D gene (6 bases). The ends were cut back, 4 bases at V and 7 bases at J, with 12 bases in the middle. Germline V lookup: CDR1 SGHRS, CDR2 YFSETQ. This CDR3 has 14 amino acids. CDR3 amino acids: CASSNRVDNSPLHF. Here the CDR3 DNA reads TGCGCCAGCAGCAACAGGGTCGACAATTCACCCCTCCACTTT. Full variable domain (rest looked up from reference TRBV5-1 and TRBJ1-6): KAGVTQTPRYLIKTRGQQVTLSCSPISGHRSVSWYQQTPGQGLQFLFEYFSETQRNKGNFPGRFSGRQFSNSRSEMNVSTLELGDSALYLCASSNRVDNSPLHFGNGTRLTVT.

There are a few counts of this clone. This chain links TRBV5-1 with TRBJ2-6; 7 nucleotides align to TRBD2. This CDR3 spans 18 amino acids. V was clipped by 2 bases and J by 0 bases; unmatched bases: 8. CDR1 SGHRS and CDR2 YFSETQ come from the germline V gene. The CDR3: CASSFRGGLSSGANVLTF. For the CDR3, the DNA is TGCGCCAGCAGCTTTAGGGGAGGGCTAAGCTCTGGGGCCAACGTCCTGACTTTC.

V usage is TRBV29-1 and J usage is TRBJ2-7; tentatively, D is TRBD1 (5 bases). V lost 8 bases, J lost 2 bases, and 13 bases lay in between. Germline V gene sequence: CDR1 SQVTM, CDR2 ANQGSEA. The CDR3 covers 12 residues. The CDR3 bases are TGCAGCTTCAGTTGGGGCCCCTACGAGCAGTACTTC. This gives the protein CSFSWGPYEQYF.

This clone was detected a few times. This chain uses TRBV2 with TRBJ1-2; weak D call: TRBD1 (5 bases). In germline, CDR1 is SNHLY, CDR2 FYNNEI. The CDR3 covers 12 residues. The germline V and J ends were trimmed by 7 bases and 8 bases, with 14 bases remaining between them. CDR3 in amino acids: CASTTTSGGYTF. As DNA, the CDR3 is TGTGCCAGCACCACGACATCAGGGGGCTACACCTTC.

CDR3 sequence: CATEQKQGVEAFF. The CDR3 region has the DNA TGTGCCACCGAGCAAAAACAGGGAGTGGAAGCTTTCTTT. The chain couples TRBV7-9 to TRBJ1-1, with D perhaps TRBD1 (6 bases). Per germline, CDR1 SEHNR and CDR2 FQNEAQ (reference sequence). This CDR3 is 13 amino acids long. V was pared by 10 bases and J by 8 bases, with 20 bases between.

This rearrangement joins TRBV18 to TRBJ2-5; D might be TRBD1 (5 bases). There are 14 residues in the CDR3. Trimming cost V 6 bases and J 1 base, with 12 bases left between them. Germline V gene sequence: CDR1 KGHSH, CDR2 LQKENI. CDR3 sequence reads: CASSPGDSQETQYF. In nucleotides, the CDR3 is TGTGCCAGCTCCCCCGGTGACAGCCAAGAGACCCAGTACTTC.

The chain joins TRBV19 to TRBJ2-7, with D perhaps TRBD2 (6 bases). V was trimmed by 0 bases and J by 5 bases, leaving 14 bases between them. This CDR3 has 15 residues. Looked up from germline, CDR1 is LNHDA and CDR2 is SQIVND (reference sequence). In DNA form, the CDR3 reads TGTGCCAGTAGTATAGAACGGGGGAGGAGCCACGAGCAGTACTTC. This gives the protein CASSIERGRSHEQYF.

V is TRBV5-4 and J is TRBJ2-2, with 8 bases lining up with TRBD1. The CDR3 sequence is 15 residues long. Germline V CDR1 and CDR2: SGHNT, YYREEE (reference sequence). Losses at the gene ends were 4 bases for V and 6 bases for J; bases not matched to a gene: 8. CDR3 DNA: TGTGCCAGCAGCCTGACAGGGGCCCGAGCCGGGGAGCTGTTTTTT. Its translation: CASSLTGARAGELFF.

The J gene is TRBJ2-7, the V gene TRBV4-2; no reliable D call. The V and J ends lost 1 base and 12 bases respectively, with 13 bases between them. The CDR3 covers 12 residues. The germline gives CDR1 LGHNA, CDR2 YNFKEQ. The CDR3 DNA sequence: TGTGCCAGCAGCCAAGTAAACGGCCACCCGTACTTC. This gives the protein CASSQVNGHPYF.

The sample holds one count of this clone. This chain joins TRBV4-3 and TRBJ2-5, with TRBD2 identical over 14 bases. The CDR3 is 18 amino acids. Unmatched junction bases numbered 8, after V lost 1 base and J lost 4 bases. The V gene's germline CDR1 is LGHNA and CDR2 YSLEER. Here the CDR3 reads CASSQAGTSGSGGETQYF. CDR3 in DNA: TGCGCCAGCAGCCAAGCGGGGACTAGCGGGAGCGGGGGAGAGACCCAGTACTTC.

As regards this clone: The junction does not match germline at one end; this may be a read error. V gene TRBV28 combines with J gene TRBJ2-3; 15 bases match TRBD2. Germline-derived CDR1 and CDR2 are MDHEN and SYDVKM. This CDR3 region has 16 residues. The CDR3 sequence is CASSPGLAGGTDTQYF. CDR3 DNA: TGTGCCAGCAGTCCGGGACTAGCGGGGGGCACGGATACGCAGTATTTT.

The chain uses TRBV2 and TRBJ1-2, with D possibly being TRBD1 (5 bases). CDR3 length equals 14 residues. Germline CDR1 and CDR2: SNHLY and FYNNEI. Between the trimmed V and J ends, which lost 5 bases and 4 bases, there was a span of 14 bases. CDR3 sequence: CASSSPQGVYGYTF. CDR3 in DNA: TGTGCCAGCAGTAGCCCTCAGGGTGTCTATGGCTACACCTTC.

The chain carries TRBV5-5 and TRBJ1-1; D might be TRBD1 (5 bases). CDR3 length: 14 amino acids. Germline loops: CDR1 SGHKS, CDR2 YYEKEE (reference sequence). Trimming removed 2 bases at V and 5 bases at J, with 13 bases between. CDR3 bases: TGTGCCAGCAGCTTTCAAGGGGCGGGAACTGAAGCTTTCTTT. It specifies CASSFQGAGTEAFF.

The chain combines TRBV6-4 with TRBJ2-2; D unresolved. The CDR3 loop spans 13 amino acids. Trimming took off 5 bases at V and 6 bases at J, with 10 bases between the two ends. CDR1 and CDR2 (germline): MRHNA, SNTAGT. The CDR3 coding sequence is TGTGCCAGCAGTAGACGGGTGGCCGGGGAGCTGTTTTTT. It yields the protein CASSRRVAGELFF.

The chain uses TRBV5-6 and TRBJ2-5; 9 bases fit TRBD1. CDR3 length equals 14 residues. The V segment lost 2 bases and the J segment 10 bases; nucleotides outside the gene matches: 9. In germline, CDR1 is SGHDT, CDR2 YYEEEE. The CDR3 spells CASSFRDRDVNQYF. Written as DNA, the CDR3 is TGTGCCAGCAGCTTCCGGGACAGGGATGTGAACCAGTACTTC.

This clone has a handful of counts. V is TRBV7-9 and J is TRBJ1-5; 8 bases fit TRBD1. The CDR3 length is 19 residues. Germline V gene lookup returns CDR1 SEHNR and CDR2 FQNEAQ (reference sequence). Trimming removed 2 bases from V and 3 bases from J; junction bases left unmatched: 15. The CDR3 coding sequence is TGTGCCAGCAGCTTAACGACAGGGGTGGGCATATTGGCCAATCAGCCCCAGCATTTT. Amino acid sequence: CASSLTTGVGILANQPQHF.

This clone was observed a handful of times. The chain carries TRBV6-6 and TRBJ1-4, with D perhaps TRBD1 (5 bases). Germline V CDR1 and CDR2: MNHNY, SVGAGI (reference sequence). Between the trimmed V and J ends, which lost 0 bases and 7 bases, there was a span of 12 bases. This CDR3 contains 15 residues. CDR3 coding DNA: TGTGCCAGCAGTTACTCGAAAGGGGTGGGTGAAAAACTGTTTTTT. This encodes CASSYSKGVGEKLFF.

The gene calls are TRBV14 and TRBJ1-2; D unresolved. CDR1 SGHDN and CDR2 FVKESK come from the germline V gene. The V end lost 1 base, the J end lost 5 bases, and 8 bases lay between the germline ends. The CDR3 spans 13 residues. The CDR3 region is CASSQVLSYGYTF. The CDR3 nucleotides are TGTGCCAGCAGCCAAGTTTTGAGTTATGGCTACACCTTC.

This chain links TRBV6-1 with TRBJ1-6; TRBD1 matches at 9 bases. Germline V lookup: CDR1 MNHNS, CDR2 SASEGT. With V trimmed by 6 bases and J by 7 bases, 4 bases remained unmatched. The CDR3 consists of 14 residues. CDR3 sequence: CASSEQGANSPLHF. The CDR3, as DNA: TGTGCCAGCAGCGAACAGGGGGCAAATTCACCCCTCCACTTT.

CDR3 in amino acids: CASSYYRDLLGSPLHF. The CDR3 region has the DNA TGTGCCAGCAGTTACTACCGGGACCTACTAGGTTCACCCCTCCACTTT. The chain employs TRBV6-6 and TRBJ1-6, with D possibly being TRBD1 (5 bases). The CDR3 runs 16 residues. V was pared by 1 base and J by 9 bases, with 16 bases between. Germline assignment: CDR1 MNHNY and CDR2 SVGAGI (reference sequence).

The rearrangement joins TRBV2 to TRBJ2-4; TRBD2 agrees at 12 bases. Trimming cost V 4 bases and J 2 bases; bases outside gene matches: 6. The CDR3 totals 17 residues. CDR1 is SNHLY and CDR2 is FYNNEI in the germline V gene. The CDR3 sequence is CASSGETSGSSKNIQYF. The CDR3 coding sequence is TGTGCCAGCAGTGGGGAGACTAGCGGGAGTTCCAAAAACATTCAGTACTTC.

The chain uses TRBV5-6 and TRBJ2-3, with D unclear. Germline V gene data show CDR1 as SGHDT and CDR2 as YYEEEE. The CDR3 contains 15 residues. V dropped 1 base and J dropped 3 bases, with 12 bases sitting between them. The CDR3 protein is CASSLQPDRTDTQYF. CDR3 sequence (DNA): TGTGCCAGCAGCTTGCAACCGGACCGTACAGATACGCAGTATTTT.

This clone was picked up one time. V usage is TRBV7-2 and J usage is TRBJ2-1; D might be TRBD2 (5 bases). The CDR3 covers 13 residues. Looked up from germline, CDR1 is SGHTA and CDR2 is FQGNSA. Trimming stripped 1 base from V and 15 bases from J, with 16 bases between. The CDR3 DNA follows: TGTGCCAGCAGCTTAGAGTCGCTTCGGGGTCGGTTCTTC. It specifies CASSLESLRGRFF.

The V call is TRBV29-1, the J call TRBJ2-5, with D maybe TRBD2 (6 bases). Per germline, CDR1 SQVTM and CDR2 ANQGSEA. This CDR3 has 13 amino acids. The V end lost 6 bases, the J end lost 5 bases, and 16 bases lay between the germline ends. The DNA for the CDR3 is TGCAGCGTCCCCGGCGGGGCCGGGGAGACCCAGTACTTC. As protein: CSVPGGAGETQYF.

The chain couples TRBV18 to TRBJ1-5; D may be TRBD1 (5 bases). Germline CDR1 KGHSH, CDR2 LQKENI. The CDR3 sequence is 14 residues long. V was trimmed by 5 bases and J by 3 bases, leaving 11 bases between them. The CDR3: CASSEGRDNQPQHF. Written as DNA, the CDR3 is TGTGCCAGCTCAGAGGGACGGGACAATCAGCCCCAGCATTTT.